This T cell receptor (beta chain) stems from a study of blood T cell repertoires in COVID-19. The CDR3 spans 17 residues. Germline assignment: CDR1 KGHDR and CDR2 SFDVKD. V lost 0 bases, J lost 0 bases, and 13 bases lay in between. Participant-given clinical history determined each cohort assignment. Per the authors' pipeline: Counts of nucleated cells, estimated from reference gene primer amplification, were obtained. The table came from immunoSEQ multiplex PCR; TCRdb's copy has only in-frame clones and leaves some out. V and J calls and clone size come straight from that table; D and trimming were deduced from the DNA. Found here are roughly 190,000 clones, around 86% of them singletons; the top ten hold around 25%.

J is TRBJ1-1 and V is TRBV24-1, with D perhaps matching TRBD1 (5 bases). Material for sequencing was PBMCs or T cells enriched from blood (not recorded which). This receptor was identified in a middle-aged woman in a cohort exposed to, infected with or recovered from COVID-19 (not recorded which). The CDR3 DNA reads TGTGCCACCAGTGATTTGCTAAGGACACCCATGAACACTGAAGCTTTCTTT. Translation: CATSDLLRTPMNTEAFF.